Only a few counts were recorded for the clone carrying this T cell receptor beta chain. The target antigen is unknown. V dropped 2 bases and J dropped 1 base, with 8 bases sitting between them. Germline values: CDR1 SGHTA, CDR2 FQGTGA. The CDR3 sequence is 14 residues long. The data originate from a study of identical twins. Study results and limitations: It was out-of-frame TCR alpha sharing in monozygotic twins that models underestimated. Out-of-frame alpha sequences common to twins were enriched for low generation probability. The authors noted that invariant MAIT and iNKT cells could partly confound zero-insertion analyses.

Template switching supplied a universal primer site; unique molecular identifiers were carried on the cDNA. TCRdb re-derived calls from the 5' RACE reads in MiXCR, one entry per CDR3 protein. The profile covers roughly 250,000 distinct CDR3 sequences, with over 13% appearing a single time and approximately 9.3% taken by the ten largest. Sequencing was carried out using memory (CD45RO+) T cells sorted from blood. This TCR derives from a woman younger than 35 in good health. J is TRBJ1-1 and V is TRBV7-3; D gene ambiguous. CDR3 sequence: CASSLDPANTEAFF. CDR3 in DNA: TGTGCCAGCAGCTTAGACCCGGCGAACACTGAAGCTTTCTTT.